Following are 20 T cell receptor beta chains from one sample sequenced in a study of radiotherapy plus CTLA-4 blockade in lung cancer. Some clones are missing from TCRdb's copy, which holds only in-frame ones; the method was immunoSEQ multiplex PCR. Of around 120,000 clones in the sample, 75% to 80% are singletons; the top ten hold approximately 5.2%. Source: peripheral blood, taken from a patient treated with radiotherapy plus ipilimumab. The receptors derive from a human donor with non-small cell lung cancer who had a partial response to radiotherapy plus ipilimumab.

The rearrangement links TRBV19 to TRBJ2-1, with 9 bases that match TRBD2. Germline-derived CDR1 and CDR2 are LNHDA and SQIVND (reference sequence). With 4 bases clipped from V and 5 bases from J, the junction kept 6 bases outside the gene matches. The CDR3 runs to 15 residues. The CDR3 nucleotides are TGTGCCAGTAGTAGCGGGAGGGTAACGCACAATGAGCAGTTCTTC. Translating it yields CASSSGRVTHNEQFF.

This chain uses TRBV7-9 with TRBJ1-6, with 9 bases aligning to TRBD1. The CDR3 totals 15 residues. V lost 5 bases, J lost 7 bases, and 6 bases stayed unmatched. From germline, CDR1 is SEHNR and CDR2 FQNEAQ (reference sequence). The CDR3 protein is CASSPETGGNSPLHF. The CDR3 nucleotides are TGTGCCAGCAGCCCTGAGACAGGGGGAAATTCACCCCTCCACTTT. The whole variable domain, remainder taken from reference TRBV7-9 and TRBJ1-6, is DTGVSQNPRHKITKRGQNVTFRCDPISEHNRLYWYRQTLGQGPEFLTYFQNEAQLEKSRLLSDRFSAERPKGSFSTLEIQRTEQGDSAMYLCASSPETGGNSPLHFGNGTRLTVT.

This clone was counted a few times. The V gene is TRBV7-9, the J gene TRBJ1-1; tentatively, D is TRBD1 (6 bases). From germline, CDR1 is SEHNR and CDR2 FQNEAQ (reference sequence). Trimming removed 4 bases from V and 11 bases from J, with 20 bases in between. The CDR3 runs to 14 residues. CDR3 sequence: CASSSRRGSLLAFF. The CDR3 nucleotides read TGTGCCAGCAGCTCCCGCAGGGGATCCTTGCTCGCTTTCTTT.

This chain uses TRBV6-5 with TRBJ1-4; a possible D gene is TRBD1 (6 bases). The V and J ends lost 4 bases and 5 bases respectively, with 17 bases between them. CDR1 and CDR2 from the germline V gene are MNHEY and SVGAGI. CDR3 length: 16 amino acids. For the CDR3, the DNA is TGTGCCAGCAGTTCGCGACGGACAGCGAAGAATGAAAAACTGTTTTTT. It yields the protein CASSSRRTAKNEKLFF.

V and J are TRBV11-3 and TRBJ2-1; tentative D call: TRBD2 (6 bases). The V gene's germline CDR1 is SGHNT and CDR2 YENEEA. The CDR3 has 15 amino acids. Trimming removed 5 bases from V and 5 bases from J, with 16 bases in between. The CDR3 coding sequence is TGTGCCAGCAGCGAAGCACGGGGCGGGAACAATGAGCAGTTCTTC. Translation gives CASSEARGGNNEQFF.

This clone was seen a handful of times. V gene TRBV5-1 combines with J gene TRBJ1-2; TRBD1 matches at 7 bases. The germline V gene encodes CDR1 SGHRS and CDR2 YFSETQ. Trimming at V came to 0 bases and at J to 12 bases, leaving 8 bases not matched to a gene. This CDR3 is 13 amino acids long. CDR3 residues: CASSLEGQLRNTF. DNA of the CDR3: TGCGCCAGCAGCTTGGAGGGACAGCTAAGAAACACCTTC.

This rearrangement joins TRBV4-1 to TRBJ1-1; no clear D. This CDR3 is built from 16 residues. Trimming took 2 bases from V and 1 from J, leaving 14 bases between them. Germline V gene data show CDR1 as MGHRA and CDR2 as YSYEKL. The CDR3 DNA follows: TGCGCCAGCAGCCAAAACGCCGCTATTGGGAACACTGAAGCTTTCTTT. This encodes CASSQNAAIGNTEAFF.

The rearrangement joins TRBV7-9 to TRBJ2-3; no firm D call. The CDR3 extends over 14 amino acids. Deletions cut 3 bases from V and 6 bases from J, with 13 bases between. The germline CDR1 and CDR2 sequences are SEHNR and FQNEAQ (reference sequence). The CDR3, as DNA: TGTGCCAGCAGCTTCATCAATTCGAGGGATACGCAGTATTTT. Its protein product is CASSFINSRDTQYF.

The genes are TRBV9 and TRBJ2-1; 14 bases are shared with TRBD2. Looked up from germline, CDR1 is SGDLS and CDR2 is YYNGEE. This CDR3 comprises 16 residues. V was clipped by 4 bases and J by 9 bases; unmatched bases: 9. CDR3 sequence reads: CASSPRLAGGLGEQFF. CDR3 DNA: TGTGCCAGCAGCCCCCGACTAGCGGGAGGGCTCGGTGAGCAGTTCTTC. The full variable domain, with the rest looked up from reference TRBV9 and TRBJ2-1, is DSGVTQTPKHLITATGQRVTLRCSPRSGDLSVYWYQQSLDQGLQFLIQYYNGEERAKGNILERFSAQQFPDLHSELNLSSLELGDSALYFCASSPRLAGGLGEQFFGPGTRLTVL.

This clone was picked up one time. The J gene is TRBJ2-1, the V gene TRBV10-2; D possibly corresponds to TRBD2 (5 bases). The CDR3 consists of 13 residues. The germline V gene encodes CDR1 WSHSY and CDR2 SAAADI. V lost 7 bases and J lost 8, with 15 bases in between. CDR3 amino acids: CASTPRGLDEQFF. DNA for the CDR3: TGCGCCAGCACCCCCAGAGGGCTCGATGAGCAGTTCTTC.

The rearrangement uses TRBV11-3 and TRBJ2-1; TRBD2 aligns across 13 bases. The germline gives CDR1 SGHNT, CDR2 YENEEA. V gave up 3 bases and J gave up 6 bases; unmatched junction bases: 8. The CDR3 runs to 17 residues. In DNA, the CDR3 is TGTGCCAGCAGCTTGAGCTTCTGGACTAGCGGGAGCAATGAGCAGTTCTTC. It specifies CASSLSFWTSGSNEQFF.

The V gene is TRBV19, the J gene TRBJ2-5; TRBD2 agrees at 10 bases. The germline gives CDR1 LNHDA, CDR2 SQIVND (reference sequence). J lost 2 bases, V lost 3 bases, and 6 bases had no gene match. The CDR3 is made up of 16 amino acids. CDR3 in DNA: TGTGCCAGTAGTATTTGGACTAGCGGAATTCAAGAGACCCAGTACTTC. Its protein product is CASSIWTSGIQETQYF.

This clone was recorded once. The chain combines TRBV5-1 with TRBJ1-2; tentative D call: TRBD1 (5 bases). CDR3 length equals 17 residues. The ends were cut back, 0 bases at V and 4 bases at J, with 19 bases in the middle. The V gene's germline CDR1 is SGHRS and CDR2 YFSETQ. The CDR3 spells CASSLARLTDLGYGYTF. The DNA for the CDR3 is TGCGCCAGCAGCTTGGCCCGACTGACAGATCTAGGCTATGGCTACACCTTC. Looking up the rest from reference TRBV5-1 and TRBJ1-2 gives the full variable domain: KAGVTQTPRYLIKTRGQQVTLSCSPISGHRSVSWYQQTPGQGLQFLFEYFSETQRNKGNFPGRFSGRQFSNSRSEMNVSTLELGDSALYLCASSLARLTDLGYGYTFGSGTRLTVV.

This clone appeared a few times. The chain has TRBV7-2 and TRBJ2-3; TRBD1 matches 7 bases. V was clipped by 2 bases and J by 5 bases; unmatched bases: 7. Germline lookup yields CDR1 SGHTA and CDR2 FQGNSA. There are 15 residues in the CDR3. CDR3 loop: CASSLQGGRGDTQYF. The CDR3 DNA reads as TGTGCCAGCAGCTTACAAGGGGGCAGAGGAGATACGCAGTATTTT.

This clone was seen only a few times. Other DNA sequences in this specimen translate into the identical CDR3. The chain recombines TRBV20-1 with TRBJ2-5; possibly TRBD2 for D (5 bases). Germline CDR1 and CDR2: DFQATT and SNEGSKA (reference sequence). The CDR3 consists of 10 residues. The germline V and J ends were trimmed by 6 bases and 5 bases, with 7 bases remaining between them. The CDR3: CSALEETQYF. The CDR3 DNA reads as TGCAGTGCACTAGAGGAGACCCAGTACTTC.

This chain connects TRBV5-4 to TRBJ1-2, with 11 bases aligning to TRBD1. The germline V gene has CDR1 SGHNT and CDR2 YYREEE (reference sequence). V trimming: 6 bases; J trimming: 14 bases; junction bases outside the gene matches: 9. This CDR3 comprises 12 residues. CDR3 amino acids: CASNRDRGEDTF. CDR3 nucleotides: TGTGCCAGCAACCGGGACAGGGGGGAGGATACCTTC.

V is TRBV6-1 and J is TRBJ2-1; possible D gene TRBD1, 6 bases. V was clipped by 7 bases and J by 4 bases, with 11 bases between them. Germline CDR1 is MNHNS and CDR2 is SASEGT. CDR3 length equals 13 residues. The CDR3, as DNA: TGTGCCAGCACAGGACAGATATACAATGAGCAGTTCTTC. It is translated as CASTGQIYNEQFF.

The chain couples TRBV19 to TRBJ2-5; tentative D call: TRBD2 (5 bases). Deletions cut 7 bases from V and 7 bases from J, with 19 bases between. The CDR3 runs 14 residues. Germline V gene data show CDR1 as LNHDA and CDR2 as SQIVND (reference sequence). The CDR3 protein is CASTPNRGEGTQYF. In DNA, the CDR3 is TGTGCCAGTACTCCCAATCGGGGTGAAGGGACCCAGTACTTC. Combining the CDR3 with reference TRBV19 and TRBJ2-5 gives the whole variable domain DGGITQSPKYLFRKEGQNVTLSCEQNLNHDAMYWYRQDPGQGLRLIYYSQIVNDFQKGDIAEGYSVSREKKESFPLTVTSAQKNPTAFYLCASTPNRGEGTQYFGPGTRLLVL.

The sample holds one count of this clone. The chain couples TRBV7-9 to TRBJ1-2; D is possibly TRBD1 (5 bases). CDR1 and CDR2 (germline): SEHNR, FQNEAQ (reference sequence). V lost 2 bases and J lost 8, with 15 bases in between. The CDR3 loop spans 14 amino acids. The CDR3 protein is CASSLRDLVKGYTF. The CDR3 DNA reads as TGTGCCAGCAGCTTACGGGACTTGGTAAAGGGCTACACCTTC. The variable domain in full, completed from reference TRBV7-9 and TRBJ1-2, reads DTGVSQNPRHKITKRGQNVTFRCDPISEHNRLYWYRQTLGQGPEFLTYFQNEAQLEKSRLLSDRFSAERPKGSFSTLEIQRTEQGDSAMYLCASSLRDLVKGYTFGSGTRLTVV.

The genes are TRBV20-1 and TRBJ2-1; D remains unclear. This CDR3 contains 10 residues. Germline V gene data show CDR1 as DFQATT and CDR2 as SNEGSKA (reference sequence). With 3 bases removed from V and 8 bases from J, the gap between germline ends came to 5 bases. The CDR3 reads CSASPYEQFF. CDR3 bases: TGCAGTGCTAGTCCGTATGAGCAGTTCTTC.